These 2 T cell receptor beta chains were all obtained from the same sample, sequenced in a study of blood T cell repertoires in COVID-19 (TCRdb year 2020). Library creation used the immunoSEQ multiplex PCR assay. Entries here come from immuneACCESS through TCRdb and include only in-frame sequences with V and J called. Some clones fail to appear in such tables; in the studies checked, an unresolved V gene covers under half of the shortfall, and the cause of the remainder is unknown. The sample profile shows about 230,000 clones; approximately 89% of them were found once. In total, the top ten clones hold roughly 2.5% of the sample. Sequenced sample: PBMCs or T cells enriched from blood (not recorded which). Every receptor here comes from a middle-aged woman with acute COVID-19.

The J gene is TRBJ2-5, the V gene TRBV5-1; 9 nucleotides match TRBD1. Trimming at V came to 3 bases and at J to 4 bases, leaving 4 bases not matched to a gene. Germline CDR1 SGHRS, CDR2 YFSETQ. This CDR3 spans 14 amino acids. CDR3 loop: CASSWDRAGETQYF. DNA for the CDR3: TGCGCCAGCAGCTGGGACAGGGCAGGAGAGACCCAGTACTTC.

The V and J genes are TRBV6-5 and TRBJ2-7; D remains ambiguous. In germline, CDR1 is MNHEY, CDR2 SVGAGI. The V and J ends lost 3 bases and 6 bases respectively, with 9 bases between them. The CDR3 length is 12 residues. CDR3 in DNA: TGTGCCAGCAGTTATCGTACTACCGAGCAGTACGTC. It is translated as CASSYRTTEQYV.